This T cell receptor (beta chain) was identified in a study of spatial heterogeneity in lung cancer. TCRdb independently ran MiXCR on the 5' RACE reads; one entry per CDR3 protein. The sample holds 6,500 or so distinct CDR3 sequences, about 10% seen once. Losses at the gene ends were 1 base for V and 7 bases for J; bases not matched to a gene: 8. The CDR3 is 15 residues long. Per germline, CDR1 MGHRA and CDR2 YSYEKL. Findings of the study overall: One measure, the expanded intratumoral alpha and beta TCR count, tracked tumor mutation counts.

This clonotype was observed a handful of times. Its target is unknown. Time point indicated: sample taken at primary tumor resection. The cohort: 70 to 85 early-stage, untreated non-small cell lung cancer patients. The input material, whole RNA from tumor, nontumor lung or frozen PBMC, was sequenced unsorted. The sample here was lung tumor tissue, taken at surgery. This sequence joins TRBV4-1 and TRBJ2-7, with 9 bases identical to TRBD2. This receptor was identified in a female donor with early-stage non-small cell lung cancer. CDR3 region: CASSQGGGDPREQYF. The CDR3 DNA reads as TGCGCCAGCAGCCAAGGCGGGGGGGATCCGCGGGAGCAGTACTTC.